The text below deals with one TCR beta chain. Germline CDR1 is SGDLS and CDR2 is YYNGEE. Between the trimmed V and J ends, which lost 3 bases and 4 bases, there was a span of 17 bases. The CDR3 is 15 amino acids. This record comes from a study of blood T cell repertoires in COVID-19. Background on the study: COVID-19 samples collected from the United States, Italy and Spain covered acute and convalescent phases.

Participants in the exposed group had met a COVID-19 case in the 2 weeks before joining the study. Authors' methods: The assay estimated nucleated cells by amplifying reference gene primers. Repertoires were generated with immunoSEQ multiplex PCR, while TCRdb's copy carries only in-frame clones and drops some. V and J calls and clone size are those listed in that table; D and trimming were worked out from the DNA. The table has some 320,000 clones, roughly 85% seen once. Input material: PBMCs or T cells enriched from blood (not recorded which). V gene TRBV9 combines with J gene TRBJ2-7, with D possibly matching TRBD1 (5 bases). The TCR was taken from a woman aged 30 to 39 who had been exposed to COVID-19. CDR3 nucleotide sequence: TGTGCCAGCAGCGCCGGCGGCAGGGCCGGGTACGAGCAGTACTTC. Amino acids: CASSAGGRAGYEQYF.